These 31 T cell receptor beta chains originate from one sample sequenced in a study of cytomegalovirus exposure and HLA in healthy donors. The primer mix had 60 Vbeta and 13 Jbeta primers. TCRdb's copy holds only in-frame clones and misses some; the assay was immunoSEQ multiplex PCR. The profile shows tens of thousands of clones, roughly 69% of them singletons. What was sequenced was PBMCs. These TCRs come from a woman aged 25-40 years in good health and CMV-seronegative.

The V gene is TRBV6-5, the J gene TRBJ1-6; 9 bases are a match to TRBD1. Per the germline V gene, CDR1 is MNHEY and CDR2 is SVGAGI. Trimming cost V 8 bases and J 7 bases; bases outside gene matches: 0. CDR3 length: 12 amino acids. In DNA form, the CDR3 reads TGTGCCAGCGGACAGGGGAATTCACCCCTCCACTTT. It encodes CASGQGNSPLHF.

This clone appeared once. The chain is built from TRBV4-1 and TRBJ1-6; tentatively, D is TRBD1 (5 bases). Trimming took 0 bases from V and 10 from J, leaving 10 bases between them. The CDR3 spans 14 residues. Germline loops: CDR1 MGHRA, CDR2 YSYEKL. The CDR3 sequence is CASSQEGLGSPLHF. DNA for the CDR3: TGCGCCAGCAGCCAAGAGGGGCTAGGGTCACCCCTCCACTTT.

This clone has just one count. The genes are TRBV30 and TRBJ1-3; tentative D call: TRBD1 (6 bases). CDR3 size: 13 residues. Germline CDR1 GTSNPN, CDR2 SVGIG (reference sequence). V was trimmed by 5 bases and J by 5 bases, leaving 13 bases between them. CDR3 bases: TGTGCCTGGGAGGGGACACTCAGAAACACCATATATTTT. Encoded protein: CAWEGTLRNTIYF.

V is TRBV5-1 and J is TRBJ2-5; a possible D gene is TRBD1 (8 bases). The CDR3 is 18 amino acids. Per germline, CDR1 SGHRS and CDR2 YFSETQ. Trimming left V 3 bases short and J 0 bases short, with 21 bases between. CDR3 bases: TGCGCCAGCAGCTCAGGACAGGGTGGGGGGGCGTACCAAGAGACCCAGTACTTC. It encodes CASSSGQGGGAYQETQYF. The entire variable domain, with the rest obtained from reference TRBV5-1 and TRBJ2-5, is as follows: KAGVTQTPRYLIKTRGQQVTLSCSPISGHRSVSWYQQTPGQGLQFLFEYFSETQRNKGNFPGRFSGRQFSNSRSEMNVSTLELGDSALYLCASSSGQGGGAYQETQYFGPGTRLLVL.

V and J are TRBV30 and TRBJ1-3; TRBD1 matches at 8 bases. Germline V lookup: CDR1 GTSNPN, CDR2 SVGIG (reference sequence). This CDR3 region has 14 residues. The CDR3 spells CVIGQGPGGNTIYF. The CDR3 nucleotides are TGTGTAATTGGACAGGGACCGGGAGGAAACACCATATATTTT.

The CDR3 sequence: CASSLEAGPSYGYTF. DNA for the CDR3: TGTGCCAGCAGCTTAGAGGCAGGCCCAAGCTATGGCTACACCTTC. V and J are TRBV7-9 and TRBJ1-2; no reliable D call. Trimming left V 1 base short and J 4 bases short, with 13 bases between. Per germline, CDR1 SEHNR and CDR2 FQNEAQ (reference sequence). The CDR3 runs 15 residues.

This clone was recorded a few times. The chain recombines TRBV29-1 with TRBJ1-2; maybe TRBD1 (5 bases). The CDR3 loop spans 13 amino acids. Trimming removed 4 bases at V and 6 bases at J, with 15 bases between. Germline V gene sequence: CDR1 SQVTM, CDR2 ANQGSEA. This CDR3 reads CSVATVMRNGYTF. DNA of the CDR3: TGCAGCGTTGCGACAGTGATGCGGAATGGCTACACCTTC. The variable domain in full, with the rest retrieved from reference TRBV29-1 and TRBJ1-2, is SAVISQKPSRDICQRGTSLTIQCQVDSQVTMMFWYRQQPGQSLTLIATANQGSEATYESGFVIDKFPISRPNLTFSTLTVSNMSPEDSSIYLCSVATVMRNGYTFGSGTRLTVV.

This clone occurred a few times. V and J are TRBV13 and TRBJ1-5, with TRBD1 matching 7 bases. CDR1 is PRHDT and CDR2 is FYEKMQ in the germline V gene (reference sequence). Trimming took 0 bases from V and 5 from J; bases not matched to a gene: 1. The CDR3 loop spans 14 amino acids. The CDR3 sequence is CASSLGTGYQPQHF. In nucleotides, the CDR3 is TGTGCCAGCAGCTTAGGGACAGGGTATCAGCCCCAGCATTTT.

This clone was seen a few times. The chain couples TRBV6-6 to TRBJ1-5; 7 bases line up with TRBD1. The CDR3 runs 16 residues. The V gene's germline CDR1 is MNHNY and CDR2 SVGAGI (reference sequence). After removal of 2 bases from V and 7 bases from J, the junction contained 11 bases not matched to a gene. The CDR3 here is CASSYGGQSALQPQHF. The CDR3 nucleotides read TGTGCCAGCAGTTACGGGGGACAGTCAGCTCTCCAGCCCCAGCATTTT.

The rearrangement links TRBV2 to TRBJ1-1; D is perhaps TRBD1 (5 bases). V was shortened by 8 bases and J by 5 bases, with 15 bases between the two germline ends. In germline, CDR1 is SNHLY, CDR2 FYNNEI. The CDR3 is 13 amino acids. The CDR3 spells CASRSGGNTEAFF. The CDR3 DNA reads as TGTGCCAGCCGTAGTGGGGGGAATACTGAAGCTTTCTTT.

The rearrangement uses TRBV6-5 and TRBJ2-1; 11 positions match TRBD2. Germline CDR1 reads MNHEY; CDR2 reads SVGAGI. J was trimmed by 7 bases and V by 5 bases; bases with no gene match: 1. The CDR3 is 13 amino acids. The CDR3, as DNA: TGTGCCAGCAGTCTAGCGGGAGGTAATGAGCAGTTCTTC. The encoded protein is CASSLAGGNEQFF.

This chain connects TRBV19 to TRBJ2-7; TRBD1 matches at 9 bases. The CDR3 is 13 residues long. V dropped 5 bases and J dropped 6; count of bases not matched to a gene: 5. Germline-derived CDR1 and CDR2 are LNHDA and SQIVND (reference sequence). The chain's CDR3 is CASSPQTGGEQYF. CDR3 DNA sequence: TGTGCCAGTAGTCCCCAGACAGGGGGCGAGCAGTACTTC.

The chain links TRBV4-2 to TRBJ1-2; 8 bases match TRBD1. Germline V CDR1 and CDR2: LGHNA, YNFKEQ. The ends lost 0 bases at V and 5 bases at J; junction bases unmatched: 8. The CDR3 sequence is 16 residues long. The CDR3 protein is CASSQDPSRGLYGYTF. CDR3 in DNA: TGTGCCAGCAGCCAAGATCCCTCCAGGGGGCTTTATGGCTACACCTTC.

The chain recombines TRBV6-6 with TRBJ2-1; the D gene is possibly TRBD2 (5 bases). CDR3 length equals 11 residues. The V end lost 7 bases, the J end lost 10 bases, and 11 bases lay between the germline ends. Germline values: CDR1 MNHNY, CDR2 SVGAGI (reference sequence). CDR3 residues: CASKREGEQFF. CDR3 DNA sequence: TGTGCCAGCAAGAGAGAGGGAGAGCAGTTCTTC.

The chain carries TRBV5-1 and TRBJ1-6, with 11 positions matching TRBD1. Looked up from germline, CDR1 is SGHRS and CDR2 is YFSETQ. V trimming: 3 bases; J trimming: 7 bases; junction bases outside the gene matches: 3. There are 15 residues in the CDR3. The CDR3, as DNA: TGCGCCAGCAGCTCCCGGGACAGGGGGAATTCACCCCTCCACTTT. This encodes CASSSRDRGNSPLHF.

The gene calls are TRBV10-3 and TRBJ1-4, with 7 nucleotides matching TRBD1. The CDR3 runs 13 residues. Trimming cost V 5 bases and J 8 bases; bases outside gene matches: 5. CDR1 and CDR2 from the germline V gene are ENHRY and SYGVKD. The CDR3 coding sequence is TGTGCCATCAGTTCGGGACAGTTGGAAAAACTGTTTTTT. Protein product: CAISSGQLEKLFF.

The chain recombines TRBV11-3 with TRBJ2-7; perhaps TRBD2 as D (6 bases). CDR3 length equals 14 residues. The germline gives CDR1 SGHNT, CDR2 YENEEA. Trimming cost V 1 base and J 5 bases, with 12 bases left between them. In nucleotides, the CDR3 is TGTGCCAGCAGCTTAGCGGGAGTGACACACGAGCAGTACTTC. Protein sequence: CASSLAGVTHEQYF.

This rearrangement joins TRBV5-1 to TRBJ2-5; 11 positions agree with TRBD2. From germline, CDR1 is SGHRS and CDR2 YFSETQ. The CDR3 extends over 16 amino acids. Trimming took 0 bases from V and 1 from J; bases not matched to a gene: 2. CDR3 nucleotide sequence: TGCGCCAGCAGCTTGGGTGGGACTAGCGGCCAAGAGACCCAGTACTTC. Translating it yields CASSLGGTSGQETQYF.

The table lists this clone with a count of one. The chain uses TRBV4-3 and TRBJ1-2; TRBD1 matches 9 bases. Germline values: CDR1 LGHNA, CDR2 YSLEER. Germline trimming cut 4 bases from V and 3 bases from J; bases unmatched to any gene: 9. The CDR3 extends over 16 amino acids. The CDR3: CASSRTEQGAYYGYTF. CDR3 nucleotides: TGCGCCAGCAGCCGCACGGAACAGGGGGCGTACTATGGCTACACCTTC.

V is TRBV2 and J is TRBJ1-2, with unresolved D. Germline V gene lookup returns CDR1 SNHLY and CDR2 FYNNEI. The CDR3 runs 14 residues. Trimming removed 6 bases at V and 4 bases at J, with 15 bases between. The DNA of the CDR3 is TGTGCCAGCAGGCCACTACTTTCTGGCTATGGCTACACCTTC. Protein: CASRPLLSGYGYTF. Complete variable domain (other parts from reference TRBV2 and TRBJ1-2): EPEVTQTPSHQVTQMGQEVILRCVPISNHLYFYWYRQILGQKVEFLVSFYNNEISEKSEIFDDQFSVERPDGSNFTLKIRSTKLEDSAMYFCASRPLLSGYGYTFGSGTRLTVV.

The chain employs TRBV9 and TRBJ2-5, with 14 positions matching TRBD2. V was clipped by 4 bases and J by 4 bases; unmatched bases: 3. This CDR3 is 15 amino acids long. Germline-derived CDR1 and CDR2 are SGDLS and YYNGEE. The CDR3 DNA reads TGTGCCAGCAGCACCGGACTAGCGGGAGGAGAGACCCAGTACTTC. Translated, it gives CASSTGLAGGETQYF. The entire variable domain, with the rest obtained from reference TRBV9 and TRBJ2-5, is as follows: DSGVTQTPKHLITATGQRVTLRCSPRSGDLSVYWYQQSLDQGLQFLIQYYNGEERAKGNILERFSAQQFPDLHSELNLSSLELGDSALYFCASSTGLAGGETQYFGPGTRLLVL.

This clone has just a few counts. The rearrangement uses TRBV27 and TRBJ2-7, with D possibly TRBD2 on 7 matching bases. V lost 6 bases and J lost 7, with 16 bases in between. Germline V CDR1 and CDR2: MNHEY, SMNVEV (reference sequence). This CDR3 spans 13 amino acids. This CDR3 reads CASSWGGAGEQYF. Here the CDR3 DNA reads TGTGCCAGCAGCTGGGGGGGCGCGGGGGAGCAGTACTTC.

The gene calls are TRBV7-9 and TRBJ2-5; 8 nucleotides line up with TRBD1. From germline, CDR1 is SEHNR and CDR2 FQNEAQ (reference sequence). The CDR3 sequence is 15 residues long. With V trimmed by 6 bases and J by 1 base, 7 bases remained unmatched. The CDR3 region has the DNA TGTGCCAGCAGAACCGGGACAGGAGTCCAAGAGACCCAGTACTTC. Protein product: CASRTGTGVQETQYF.

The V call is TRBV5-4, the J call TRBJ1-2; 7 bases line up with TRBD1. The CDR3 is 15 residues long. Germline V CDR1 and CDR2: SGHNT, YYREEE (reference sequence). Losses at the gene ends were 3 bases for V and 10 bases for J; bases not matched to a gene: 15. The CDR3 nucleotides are TGTGCCAGCAGCTCACCCGACAGGGTCTCCTTGGTCTACACCTTC. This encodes CASSSPDRVSLVYTF.

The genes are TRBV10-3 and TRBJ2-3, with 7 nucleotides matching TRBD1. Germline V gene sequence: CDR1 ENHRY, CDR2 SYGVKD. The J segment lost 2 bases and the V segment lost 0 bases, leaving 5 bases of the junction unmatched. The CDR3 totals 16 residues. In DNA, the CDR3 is TGTGCCATCAGTGAGTCAGGACAGGATGTCACAGATACGCAGTATTTT. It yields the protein CAISESGQDVTDTQYF.

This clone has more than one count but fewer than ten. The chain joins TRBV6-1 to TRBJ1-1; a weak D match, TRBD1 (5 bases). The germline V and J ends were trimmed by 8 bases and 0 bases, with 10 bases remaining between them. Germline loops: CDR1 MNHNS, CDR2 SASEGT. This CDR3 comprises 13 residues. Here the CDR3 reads CASGWGVNTEAFF. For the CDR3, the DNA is TGTGCCAGCGGGTGGGGGGTGAACACTGAAGCTTTCTTT.

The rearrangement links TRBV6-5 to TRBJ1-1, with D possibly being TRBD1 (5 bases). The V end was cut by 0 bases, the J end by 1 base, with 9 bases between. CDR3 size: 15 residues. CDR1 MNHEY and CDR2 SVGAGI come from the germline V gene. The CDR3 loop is CASSYSKGANTEAFF. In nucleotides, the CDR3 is TGTGCCAGCAGTTACTCGAAAGGGGCGAACACTGAAGCTTTCTTT.

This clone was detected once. CDR3 nucleotides: TGTGCCAGCAGCAAAAGGAAGGGGGATGGCTACACCTTC. Translation: CASSKRKGDGYTF. The chain is built from TRBV21-1 and TRBJ1-2; TRBD1, as called in the table, went unchecked against the DNA. TRBV21-1 is a listed pseudogene. This CDR3 comprises 13 residues.

The DNA for the CDR3 is TGTGCCATACGGGGGGGGCAGGAAGGCTACACCTTC. This sequence encodes CAIRGGQEGYTF. The chain uses TRBV10-3 and TRBJ1-2, with D possibly being TRBD1 (6 bases). V lost 9 bases and J lost 8, with 16 bases in between. The CDR3 is made up of 12 amino acids. Germline V gene sequence: CDR1 ENHRY, CDR2 SYGVKD.

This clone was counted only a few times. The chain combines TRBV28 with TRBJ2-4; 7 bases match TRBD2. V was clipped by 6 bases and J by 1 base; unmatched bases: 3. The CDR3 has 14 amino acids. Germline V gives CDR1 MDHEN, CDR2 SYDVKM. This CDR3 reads CASRGGPAKNIQYF. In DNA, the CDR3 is TGTGCCAGCAGGGGAGGGCCTGCCAAAAACATTCAGTACTTC.

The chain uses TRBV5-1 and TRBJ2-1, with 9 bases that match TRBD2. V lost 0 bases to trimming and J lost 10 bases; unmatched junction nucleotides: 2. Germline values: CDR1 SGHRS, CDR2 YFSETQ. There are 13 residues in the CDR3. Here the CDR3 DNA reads TGCGCCAGCAGCTTGGTACTAGCGGGCGAGCAGTTCTTC. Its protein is CASSLVLAGEQFF. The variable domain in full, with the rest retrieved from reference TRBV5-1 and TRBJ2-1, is KAGVTQTPRYLIKTRGQQVTLSCSPISGHRSVSWYQQTPGQGLQFLFEYFSETQRNKGNFPGRFSGRQFSNSRSEMNVSTLELGDSALYLCASSLVLAGEQFFGPGTRLTVL.